These T cell receptor beta chains were read from a single sample in a study of T cell repertoires in cytomegalovirus infection. Via MiXCR, TCRdb re-called the reads, giving one row per CDR3 protein. Of just under 550,000 distinct CDR3 sequences in the sample, about 25% are singletons; the top ten hold about 13%. The material sequenced was PBMCs. These receptors were taken from a human donor in good health (CMV status not recorded). Some clones in this sample may be carry-over from other donors' samples. Both conserved end residues are part of each CDR3. D genes are given only for firm matches. Rows give clone size only sometimes, using once, few, many, or a class for an expanded clone.

-,many,TRBJ2-7,TRBV7-2,CASSVAQSNYEQYF,TGTGCCAGCAGCGTAGCCCAAAGTAACTACGAGCAGTACTTC
-,many,TRBJ1-3,TRBV7-8,CASSLAHMIGNTIYF,TGTGCCAGCAGCTTAGCGCACATGATAGGAAACACCATATATTTT
TRBD2,many,TRBJ2-1,TRBV7-2,CASSLQAGGILYNEQFF,TGTGCCAGCAGCCTTCAAGCGGGAGGTATCCTCTACAATGAGCAGTTCTTC
-,few,TRBJ2-1,TRBV27,CASSQKLVGAEYHNEQFF,TGTGCCAGCAGTCAGAAGCTAGTAGGCGCAGAATACCACAATGAGCAGTTCTTC
TRBD2,once,TRBJ2-7,TRBV25-1,CASSREDEQYF,TGTGCCAGCTCCCGGGAGGACGAGCAGTACTTC
-,few,TRBJ2-2,TRBV2,CASSANPNTGELFF,TGTGCCAGCAGTGCGAACCCGAACACCGGGGAGCTGTTTTTT
TRBD2,-,TRBJ2-3,TRBV11-2,CASSDLGSSGRFTDTQYF,TGTGCCAGCAGCGACCTCGGGTCTAGCGGGAGGTTCACAGATACGCAGTATTTT
-,once,TRBJ2-4,TRBV20-1,CSALSVAFAKNIQYF,TGCAGTGCTCTGTCGGTAGCTTTTGCCAAAAACATTCAGTACTTC
TRBD2,few,TRBJ2-1,TRBV7-8,CASSFTGTSGSNEQFF,TGTGCCAGCAGCTTTACCGGGACTAGCGGGAGCAATGAGCAGTTCTTC
TRBD1,-,TRBJ2-5,TRBV7-9,CASSTWTGIQETQYF,TGTGCCAGCAGCACCTGGACAGGAATCCAAGAGACCCAGTACTTC
TRBD1,-,TRBJ2-5,TRBV7-3,CASSLQGGTGGETQYF,TGTGCCAGCAGCTTACAAGGCGGGACAGGGGGAGAGACCCAGTACTTC
TRBD2,-,TRBJ2-1,TRBV6-8,CASRPGLPANEQFF,TGTGCCAGCAGGCCGGGACTACCTGCCAATGAGCAGTTCTTC
TRBD1,-,TRBJ1-1,TRBV20-1,CSAPPGQGGRTEAFF,TGCAGTGCTCCACCGGGACAGGGGGGGAGGACTGAAGCTTTCTTT
-,-,TRBJ1-5,TRBV7-2,CASNMGGINQPQHF,TGTGCCAGCAACATGGGAGGGATCAATCAGCCCCAGCATTTT
TRBD1,few,TRBJ2-1,TRBV19,CASSKRGTGVSYNEQFF,TGTGCCAGTAGTAAGAGGGGAACAGGGGTGTCCTACAATGAGCAGTTCTTC
TRBD2,few,TRBJ2-1,TRBV7-2,CASSTSGRANEQFF,TGTGCCAGCAGCACTAGCGGGAGGGCCAATGAGCAGTTCTTC
-,many,TRBJ1-2,TRBV7-9,CASSFNRDGYTF,TGTGCCAGCAGCTTTAACAGGGACGGCTACACCTTC
-,-,TRBJ2-2,TRBV5-1,CASSYTPDRSNTGELFF,TGCGCCAGCAGTTACACTCCGGACAGATCGAACACCGGGGAGCTGTTTTTT
-,-,TRBJ2-1,TRBV27,CASSLVSGLGDQFF,TGTGCCAGCAGTTTAGTCTCGGGCCTCGGGGACCAGTTCTTC
-,many,TRBJ1-1,TRBV12-3/TRBV12-4,CASSLASLNTEAFF,TGTGCCAGCAGTTTGGCGTCATTGAACACTGAAGCTTTCTTT
-,-,TRBJ1-2,TRBV12-3/TRBV12-4,CASTIGGAVYGYTF,TGTGCCAGCACAATCGGGGGCGCGGTATATGGCTACACCTTC
-,-,TRBJ2-6,TRBV19,CASSMNRVGSSGANVLTF,TGTGCCAGTAGTATGAACAGGGTGGGTTCCTCTGGGGCCAACGTCCTGACTTTC
TRBD1,many,TRBJ1-5,TRBV7-2,CASSLRTGGGYSNQPQHF,TGTGCCAGCAGCTTACGGACAGGGGGCGGCTATAGCAATCAGCCCCAGCATTTT
-,-,TRBJ1-4,TRBV19,CASKIPGFEKLFF,TGTGCCAGTAAAATCCCGGGTTTTGAAAAACTGTTTTTT
TRBD2,many,TRBJ2-2,TRBV7-7,CASSLVPAGGPNTGELFF,TGTGCTAGCAGCTTAGTCCCGGCGGGAGGGCCGAACACCGGGGAGCTGTTTTTT
-,-,TRBJ2-7,TRBV7-6,CASSPITSRLGEQYF,TGTGCCAGCAGCCCGATAACTAGTCGCTTGGGCGAGCAGTACTTC
TRBD2,many,TRBJ2-1,TRBV7-8,CASSLELSWTSEDNEQFF,TGTGCCAGCAGCTTAGAGCTCTCGTGGACTAGCGAGGACAATGAGCAGTTCTTC
TRBD2,many,TRBJ2-1,TRBV7-2,CASSFGRTSAYNEQFF,TGTGCCAGCAGCTTTGGACGCACTAGCGCATACAATGAGCAGTTCTTC
TRBD2,few,TRBJ2-1,TRBV12-3/TRBV12-4,CASSLHVGLAGFYNEQFF,TGTGCCAGCAGCCTCCACGTCGGACTAGCGGGATTCTACAATGAGCAGTTCTTC
-,many,TRBJ1-5,TRBV3-1,CASSQDSSNQPQHF,TGTGCCAGCAGCCAAGATAGTAGCAATCAGCCCCAGCATTTT
TRBD2,-,TRBJ2-5,TRBV19,CASERTSGAQETQYF,TGTGCCAGTGAACGAACTAGCGGGGCACAAGAGACCCAGTACTTC
-,-,TRBJ2-3,TRBV2,CASSERVFTDTQYF,TGTGCCAGCAGTGAAAGGGTGTTCACAGATACGCAGTATTTT
-,many,TRBJ2-2,TRBV12-3/TRBV12-4,CASSLGSGELFF,TGTGCCAGCAGTTTAGGCTCCGGGGAGCTGTTTTTT
-,-,TRBJ2-7,TRBV3-1,CASSQGSGRAFYEQYF,TGTGCCAGCAGCCAAGGGTCCGGCCGAGCCTTCTACGAGCAGTACTTC
TRBD1,-,TRBJ1-2,TRBV30,CAEGTGGVGGYTF,TGTGCTGAAGGGACAGGGGGCGTTGGCGGCTACACCTTC
-,many,TRBJ2-1,TRBV7-2,CASSLTGQSSYNEQFF,TGTGCCAGCAGCCTTACAGGACAGAGCTCCTACAATGAGCAGTTCTTC
TRBD1,few,TRBJ2-1,TRBV6-5,CASRTGTGIKNEQFF,TGTGCCAGCAGAACCGGGACAGGGATAAAGAATGAGCAGTTCTTC
-,many,TRBJ2-6,TRBV2,CASSAFGLPSSGANVLTF,TGTGCCAGCAGTGCCTTTGGTCTCCCGAGCTCTGGGGCCAACGTCCTGACTTTC
TRBD2,many,TRBJ2-1,TRBV20-1,CSARDRIAGGSYNEQFF,TGCAGTGCTAGAGATCGGATAGCGGGTGGCTCCTACAATGAGCAGTTCTTC
TRBD1,few,TRBJ1-2,TRBV19,CASSGTDLTNYGYTF,TGTGCCAGTAGTGGGACAGACCTTACTAACTATGGCTACACCTTC
-,few,TRBJ2-7,TRBV4-1,CASSQPATREWYEQYF,TGCGCCAGCAGCCAACCGGCTACCCGGGAGTGGTACGAGCAGTACTTC
TRBD2,few,TRBJ2-5,TRBV11-2,CASSLKIAGAGETQYF,TGTGCCAGCAGCCTAAAGATAGCGGGAGCGGGGGAGACCCAGTACTTC
TRBD1,-,TRBJ1-1,TRBV6-2/TRBV6-3,CASRNTGDTEAFF,TGTGCCAGCAGAAATACAGGGGATACTGAAGCTTTCTTT
-,many,TRBJ2-1,TRBV7-2,CASSLNAGKNEQFF,TGTGCCAGCAGCTTAAACGCAGGGAAGAATGAGCAGTTCTTC
-,-,TRBJ1-5,TRBV12-3/TRBV12-4,CASMERDNQPQHF,TGTGCCAGCATGGAGAGGGATAACCAGCCCCAGCATTTT
-,-,TRBJ1-2,TRBV20-1,CSARDPTSNYGYTF,TGCAGTGCTAGAGACCCAACGTCCAACTATGGCTACACCTTC
TRBD2,many,TRBJ2-3,TRBV7-2,CASSTSGRVVADTQYF,TGTGCCAGCAGTACTAGCGGGAGGGTAGTGGCAGATACGCAGTATTTT